The T cell receptor beta chain described here comes from a study of OX40 agonist ivuxolimab in advanced cancers. For context, the study as a whole: Ivuxolimab was a fully human IgG2 agonistic monoclonal antibody targeting the costimulatory receptor OX40 (CD134). Of the 50 to 55 patients in dose escalation, about 20 had hepatocellular carcinoma, approximately 15 had melanoma, 9 had renal cell carcinoma and 9 had head and neck cancer. Intravenous ivuxolimab was administered to patients every 2 weeks at six dose levels: 0.01, 0.1, 0.3, 1.5, 3 and 10 mg/kg. Peripheral TCRbeta sequencing aimed to test whether ivuxolimab altered TCR sequence diversity and caused clonal T-cell expansion. The paper covers the monotherapy dose-escalation part of the phase I ivuxolimab trial, which included N of about 51 patients. Three dose-escalation patients achieved partial responses, one with hepatocellular carcinoma and two with cutaneous melanoma. Patients were allowed to have had prior anti-PD-1, anti-PD-L1 or anti-CTLA-4 therapy, and around two fifths of the dose-escalation patients had been treated with checkpoint inhibitors. A male proportion of 82.7% and a mean age of roughly 55 years, ranging from 23 to 79, were recorded for the dose-escalation cohort. The investigation overall reported the following: At doses from 0.1 to 3.0 mg/kg, clonal expansion was seen in both CD4+ and CD8+ blood T cells between baseline and week 6. Antigen specificity was not determined for the clonally expanded peripheral T cells. Low levels of normalized T-cell clonal expansion were also shown by some nonresponding patients. In the 0.1-3.0 mg/kg groups, partial responders were among the patients with the lowest normalized peripheral clonal expansion, particularly in CD8+ T cells. After ivuxolimab, CD8+ T cells had more expanded clones than CD4+ T cells on average.

The CDR3 contains 12 residues, cysteine and phenylalanine counted. Only the CDR3 DNA is retained, 36 bases long and in frame from the first base. V is reduced by 5 bases and J by 0 bases, leaving a spacing of 3 bases between them. The germline V gene encodes CDR1 MNHEY and CDR2 SMNVEV (reference sequence). The trial excluded patients who had a history of autoimmune disease or were on systemic immunosuppression. In every dose cohort, peripheral blood was drawn for TCR sequencing at baseline, cycle 4 day 1, and cycle 7 day 1. The samples were drawn from a first-in-human, open-label, multicenter phase I dose-escalation trial of ivuxolimab. Adults with locally advanced or metastatic melanoma, renal cell, hepatocellular, or head and neck squamous cell carcinoma were enrolled in the trial. Before TCR sequencing, CD4+ T cells and CD8+ T cells from peripheral blood were sorted into separate populations. For sequencing of the TCRbeta CDR3 region, genomic DNA was extracted from the sorted cells. The immunoSEQ Assay was used to sequence the TCRbeta CDR3 regions. This is the immuneACCESS table as TCRdb keeps it, with only in-frame sequences that have V and J called. A part of the clones is gone; compared with another copy, unresolved V genes explain less than half, and the rest is unexplained. The sample table contains over 15,000 clones; only one count was recorded for 72% of them. Together, the top ten hold 24% of the sample.

This clone appeared once. The antigen it binds to is not known. No per-base quality is available; no much larger clone lies one base away. The material was CD4+ or CD8+ T cells sorted from blood, obtained in a trial of the OX40 agonist ivuxolimab. The sequence joins TRBV27 to TRBJ2-3, with the D gene call left open. The TCR was taken from an adult with an advanced solid tumor such as melanoma, head and neck, liver or kidney cancer. The base sequence is TGTGCCAGCAGTCCTAGCACAGATACGCAGTATTTT. The encoded protein is CASSPSTDTQYF.